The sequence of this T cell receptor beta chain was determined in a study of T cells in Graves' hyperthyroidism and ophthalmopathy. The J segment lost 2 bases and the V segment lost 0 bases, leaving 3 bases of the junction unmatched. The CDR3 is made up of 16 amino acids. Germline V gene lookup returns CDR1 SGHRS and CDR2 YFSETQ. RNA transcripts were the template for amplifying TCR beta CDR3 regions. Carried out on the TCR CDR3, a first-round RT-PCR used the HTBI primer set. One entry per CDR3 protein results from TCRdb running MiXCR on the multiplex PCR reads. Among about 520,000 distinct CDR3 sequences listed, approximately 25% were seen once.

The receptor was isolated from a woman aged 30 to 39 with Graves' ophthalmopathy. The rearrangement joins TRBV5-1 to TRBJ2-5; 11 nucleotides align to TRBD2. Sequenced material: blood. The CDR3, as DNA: TGCGCCAGCAGCTTGGCACCTAGCGGGGGGCAAGAGACCCAGTACTTC. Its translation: CASSLAPSGGQETQYF.